The T cell receptor (beta chain) described here comes from a study of blood T cell repertoires in COVID-19. V gave up 0 bases and J gave up 1 base; unmatched junction bases: 7. CDR3 length: 17 residues. Germline CDR1 and CDR2: MNHEY and SMNVEV (reference sequence). The data were produced by immunoSEQ multiplex PCR, yet TCRdb's version contains in-frame clones alone and is incomplete. The sample records under 300,000 clones, about four fifths being singletons. The receptor was derived from a woman aged 55-69 years with active or convalescent COVID-19. The sample taken for sequencing was peripheral blood. The chain links TRBV27 to TRBJ1-1, with TRBD1 matching 8 bases. The CDR3 is CASSLSQGARGNTEAFF. The CDR3, as DNA: TGTGCCAGCAGTTTATCTCAGGGGGCGCGAGGGAACACTGAAGCTTTCTTT.